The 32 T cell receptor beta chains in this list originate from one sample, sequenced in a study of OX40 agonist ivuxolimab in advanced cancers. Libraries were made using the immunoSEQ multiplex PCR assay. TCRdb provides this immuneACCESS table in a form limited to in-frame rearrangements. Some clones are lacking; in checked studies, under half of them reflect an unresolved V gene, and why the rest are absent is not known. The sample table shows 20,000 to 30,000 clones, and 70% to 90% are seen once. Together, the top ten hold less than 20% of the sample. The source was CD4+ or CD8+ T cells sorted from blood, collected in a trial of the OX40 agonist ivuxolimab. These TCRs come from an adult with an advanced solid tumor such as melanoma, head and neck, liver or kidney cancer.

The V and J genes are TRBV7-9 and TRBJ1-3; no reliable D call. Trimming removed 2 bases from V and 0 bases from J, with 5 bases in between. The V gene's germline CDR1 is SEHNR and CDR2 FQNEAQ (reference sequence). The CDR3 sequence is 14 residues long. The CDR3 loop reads CASSLRNSGNTIYF. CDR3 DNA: TGTGCCAGCAGCTTAAGGAACTCTGGAAACACCATATATTTT.

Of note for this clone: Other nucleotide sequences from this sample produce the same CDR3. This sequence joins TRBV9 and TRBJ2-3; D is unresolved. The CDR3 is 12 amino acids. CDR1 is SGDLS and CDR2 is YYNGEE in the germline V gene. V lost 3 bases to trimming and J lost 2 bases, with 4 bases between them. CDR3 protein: CASSAYTDTQYF. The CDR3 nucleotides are TGTGCCAGCAGCGCGTACACAGATACGCAGTATTTT. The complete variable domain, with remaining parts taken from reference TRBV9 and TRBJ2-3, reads DSGVTQTPKHLITATGQRVTLRCSPRSGDLSVYWYQQSLDQGLQFLIQYYNGEERAKGNILERFSAQQFPDLHSELNLSSLELGDSALYFCASSAYTDTQYFGPGTRLTVL.

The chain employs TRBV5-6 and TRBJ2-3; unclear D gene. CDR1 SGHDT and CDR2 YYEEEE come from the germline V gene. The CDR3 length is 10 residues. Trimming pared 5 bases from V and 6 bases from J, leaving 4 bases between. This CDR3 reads CASSGDTQYF. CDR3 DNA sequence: TGTGCCAGCAGTGGGGATACGCAGTATTTT.

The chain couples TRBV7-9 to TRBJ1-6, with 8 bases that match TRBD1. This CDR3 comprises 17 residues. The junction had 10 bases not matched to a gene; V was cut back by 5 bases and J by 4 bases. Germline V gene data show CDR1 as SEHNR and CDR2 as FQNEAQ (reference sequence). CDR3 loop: CASSPWSGGAYNSPLHF. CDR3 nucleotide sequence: TGTGCCAGCAGCCCCTGGTCAGGGGGCGCTTATAATTCACCCCTCCACTTT.

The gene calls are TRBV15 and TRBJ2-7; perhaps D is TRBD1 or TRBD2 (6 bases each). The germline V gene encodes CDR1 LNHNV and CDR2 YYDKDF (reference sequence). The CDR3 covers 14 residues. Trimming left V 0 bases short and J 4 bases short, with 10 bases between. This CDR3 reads CATSRERGDYEQYF. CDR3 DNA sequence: TGTGCCACCAGCAGAGAGAGGGGGGATTACGAGCAGTACTTC.

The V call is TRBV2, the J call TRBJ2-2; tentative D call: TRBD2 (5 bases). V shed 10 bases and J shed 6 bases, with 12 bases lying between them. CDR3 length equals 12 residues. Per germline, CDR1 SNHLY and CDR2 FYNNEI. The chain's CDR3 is CAILGEPGELFF. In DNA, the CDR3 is TGTGCCATACTCGGGGAGCCCGGGGAGCTGTTTTTT.

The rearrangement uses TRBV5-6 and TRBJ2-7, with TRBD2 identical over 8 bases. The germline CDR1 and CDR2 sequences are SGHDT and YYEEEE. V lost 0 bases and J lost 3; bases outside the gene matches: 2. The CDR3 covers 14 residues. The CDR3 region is CASSLVGTSYEQYF. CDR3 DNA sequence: TGTGCCAGCAGCTTGGTAGGGACTAGCTACGAGCAGTACTTC.

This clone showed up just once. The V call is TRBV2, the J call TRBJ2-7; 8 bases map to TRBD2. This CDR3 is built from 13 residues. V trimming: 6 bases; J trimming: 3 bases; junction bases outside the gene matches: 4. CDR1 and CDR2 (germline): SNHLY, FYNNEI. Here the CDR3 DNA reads TGTGCCAGCAGGGCGGGAGGCAGCTACGAGCAGTACTTC. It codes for CASRAGGSYEQYF. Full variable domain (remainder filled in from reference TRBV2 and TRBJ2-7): EPEVTQTPSHQVTQMGQEVILRCVPISNHLYFYWYRQILGQKVEFLVSFYNNEISEKSEIFDDQFSVERPDGSNFTLKIRSTKLEDSAMYFCASRAGGSYEQYFGPGTRLTVT.

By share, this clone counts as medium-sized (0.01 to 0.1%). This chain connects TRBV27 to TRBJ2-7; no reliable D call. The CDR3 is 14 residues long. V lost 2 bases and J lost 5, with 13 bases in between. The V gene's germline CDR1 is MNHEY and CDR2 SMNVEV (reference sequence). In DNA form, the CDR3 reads TGTGCCAGCAGTTTACAAGGCCACCCTAACGAGCAGTACTTC. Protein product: CASSLQGHPNEQYF.

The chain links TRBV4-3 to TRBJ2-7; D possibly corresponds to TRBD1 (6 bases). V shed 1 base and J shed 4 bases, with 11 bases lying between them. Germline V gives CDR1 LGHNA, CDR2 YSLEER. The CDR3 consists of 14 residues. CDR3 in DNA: TGCGCCAGCAGCCAAGCGACAGGAGTTTACGAGCAGTACTTC. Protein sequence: CASSQATGVYEQYF.

The CDR3 DNA follows: TGTGCCAGCATGCGCTCGGGTGGGGGTCAGCCCCAGCATTTT. Translating it yields CASMRSGGGQPQHF. The genes are TRBV2 and TRBJ1-5; possibly TRBD1 for D (5 bases). Deletions cut 7 bases from V and 6 bases from J, with 16 bases between. Germline V gene lookup returns CDR1 SNHLY and CDR2 FYNNEI. CDR3 length equals 14 residues.

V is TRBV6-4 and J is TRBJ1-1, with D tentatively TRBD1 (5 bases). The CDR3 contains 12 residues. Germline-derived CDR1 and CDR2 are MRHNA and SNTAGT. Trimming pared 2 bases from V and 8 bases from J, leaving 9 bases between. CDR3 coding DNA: TGTGCCAGCAGTGACGGGGGGTCGGAAGCTTTCTTT. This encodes CASSDGGSEAFF.

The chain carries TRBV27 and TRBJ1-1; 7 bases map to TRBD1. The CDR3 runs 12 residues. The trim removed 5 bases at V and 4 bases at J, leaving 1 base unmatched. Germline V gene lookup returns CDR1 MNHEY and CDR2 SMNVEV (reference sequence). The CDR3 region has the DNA TGTGCCAGCAGTGACAGGGCCACTGAAGCTTTCTTT. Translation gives CASSDRATEAFF.

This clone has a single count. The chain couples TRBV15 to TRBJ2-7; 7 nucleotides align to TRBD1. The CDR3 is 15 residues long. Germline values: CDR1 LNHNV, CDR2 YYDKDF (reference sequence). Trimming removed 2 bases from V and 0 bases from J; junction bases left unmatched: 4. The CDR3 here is CATSRRTGFSYEQYF. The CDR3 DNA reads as TGTGCCACCAGCAGAAGGACAGGCTTCTCCTACGAGCAGTACTTC.

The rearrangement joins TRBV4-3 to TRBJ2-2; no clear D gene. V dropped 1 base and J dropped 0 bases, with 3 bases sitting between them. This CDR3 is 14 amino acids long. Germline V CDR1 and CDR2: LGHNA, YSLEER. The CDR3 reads CASSQGANTGELFF. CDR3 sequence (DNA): TGCGCCAGCAGCCAAGGTGCGAACACCGGGGAGCTGTTTTTT.

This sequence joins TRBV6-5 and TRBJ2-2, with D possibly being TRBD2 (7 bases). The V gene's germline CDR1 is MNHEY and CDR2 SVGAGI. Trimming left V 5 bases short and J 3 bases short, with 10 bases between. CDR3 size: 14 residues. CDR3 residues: CASSNGGHTGELFF. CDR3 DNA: TGTGCCAGCAGTAACGGGGGGCACACCGGGGAGCTGTTTTTT.

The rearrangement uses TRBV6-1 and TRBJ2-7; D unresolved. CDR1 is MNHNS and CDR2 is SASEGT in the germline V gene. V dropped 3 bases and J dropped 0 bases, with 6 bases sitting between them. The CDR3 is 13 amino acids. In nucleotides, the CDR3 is TGTGCCAGCAGTGACCCTCCCTCCTACGAGCAGTACTTC. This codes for CASSDPPSYEQYF.

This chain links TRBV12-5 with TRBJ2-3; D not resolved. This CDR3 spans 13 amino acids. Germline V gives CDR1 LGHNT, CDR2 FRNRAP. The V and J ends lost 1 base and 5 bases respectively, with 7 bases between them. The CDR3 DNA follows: TGTGCTAGTGGTTTGGGACCGGGAGATACGCAGTATTTT. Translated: CASGLGPGDTQYF.

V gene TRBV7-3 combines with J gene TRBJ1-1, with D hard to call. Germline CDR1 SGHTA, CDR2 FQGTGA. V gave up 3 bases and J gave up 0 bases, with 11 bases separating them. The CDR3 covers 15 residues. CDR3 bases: TGTGCCAGCAGCTTGGGTGGAGGCCTGAACACTGAAGCTTTCTTT. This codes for CASSLGGGLNTEAFF.

The CDR3 DNA follows: TGTGCCAGCAGTTACGGACCCGCTCAGCCTGAAGCTTTCTTT. It yields the protein CASSYGPAQPEAFF. The chain recombines TRBV6-5 with TRBJ1-1; D unclear. V was shortened by 2 bases and J by 6 bases, with 13 bases between the two germline ends. This CDR3 is 14 amino acids long. The germline V gene encodes CDR1 MNHEY and CDR2 SVGAGI.

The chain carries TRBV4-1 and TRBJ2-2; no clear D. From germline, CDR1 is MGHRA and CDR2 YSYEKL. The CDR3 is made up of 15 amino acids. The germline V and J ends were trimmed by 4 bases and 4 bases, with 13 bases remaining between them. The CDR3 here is CASSPGLALTGELFF. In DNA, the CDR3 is TGCGCCAGCAGCCCTGGATTAGCCCTCACCGGGGAGCTGTTTTTT.

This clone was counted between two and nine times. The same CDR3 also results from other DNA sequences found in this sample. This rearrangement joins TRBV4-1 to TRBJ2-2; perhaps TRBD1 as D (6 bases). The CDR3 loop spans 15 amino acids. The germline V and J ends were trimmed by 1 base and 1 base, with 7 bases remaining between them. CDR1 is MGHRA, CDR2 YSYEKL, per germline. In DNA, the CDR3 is TGCGCCAGCAGCCAAGTGGGACAGAACACCGGGGAGCTGTTTTTT. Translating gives CASSQVGQNTGELFF.

The CDR3 is CASSLDGGTDTQYF. The CDR3 DNA reads TGTGCCAGCAGCTTAGATGGGGGCACAGATACGCAGTATTTT. This chain connects TRBV7-7 to TRBJ2-3; D is uncertain. Germline CDR1 and CDR2: SSHAT and FNYEAQ (reference sequence). The CDR3 is 14 amino acids. Trimming removed 1 base at V and 1 base at J, with 6 bases between.

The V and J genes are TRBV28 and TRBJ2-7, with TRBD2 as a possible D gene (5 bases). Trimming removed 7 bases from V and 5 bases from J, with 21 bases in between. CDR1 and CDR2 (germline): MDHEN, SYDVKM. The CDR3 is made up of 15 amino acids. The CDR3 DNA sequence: TGTGCCAGCACCGGAACTAGTACCCCCTTACACGAGCAGTACTTC. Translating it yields CASTGTSTPLHEQYF.

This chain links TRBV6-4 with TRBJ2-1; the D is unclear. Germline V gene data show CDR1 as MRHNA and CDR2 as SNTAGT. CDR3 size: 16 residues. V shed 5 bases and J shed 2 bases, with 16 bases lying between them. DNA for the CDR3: TGTGCCAGCAGTTCTGAGGTGGCCATGGCCTACAATGAGCAGTTCTTC. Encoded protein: CASSSEVAMAYNEQFF.

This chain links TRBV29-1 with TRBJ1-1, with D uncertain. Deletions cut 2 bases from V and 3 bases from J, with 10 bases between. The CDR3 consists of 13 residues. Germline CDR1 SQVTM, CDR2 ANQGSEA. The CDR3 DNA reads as TGCAGCGTTGAATCAGGCGGATACACTGAAGCTTTCTTT. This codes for CSVESGGYTEAFF.

The CDR3 coding sequence is TGTGCCAGCAGTTCGACAGGGGAAACTGAAGCTTTCTTT. Protein sequence: CASSSTGETEAFF. The chain employs TRBV28 and TRBJ1-1, with TRBD1 matching over 8 bases. This CDR3 has 13 residues. Trimming cost V 4 bases and J 5 bases; bases outside gene matches: 3. Germline V gene lookup returns CDR1 MDHEN and CDR2 SYDVKM.

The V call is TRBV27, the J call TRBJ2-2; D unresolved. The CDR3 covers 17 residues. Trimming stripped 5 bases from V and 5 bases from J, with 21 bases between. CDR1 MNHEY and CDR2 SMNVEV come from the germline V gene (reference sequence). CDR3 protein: CASSTFTNGAWTGELFF. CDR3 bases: TGTGCCAGCAGTACATTTACTAACGGCGCCTGGACCGGGGAGCTGTTTTTT.

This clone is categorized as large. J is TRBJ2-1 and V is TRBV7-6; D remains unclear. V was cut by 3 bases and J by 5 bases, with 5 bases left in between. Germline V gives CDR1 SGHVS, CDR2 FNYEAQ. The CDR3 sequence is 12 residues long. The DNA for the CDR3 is TGTGCCAGCAGCTTGCCGGACAATGAGCAGTTCTTC. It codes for CASSLPDNEQFF.

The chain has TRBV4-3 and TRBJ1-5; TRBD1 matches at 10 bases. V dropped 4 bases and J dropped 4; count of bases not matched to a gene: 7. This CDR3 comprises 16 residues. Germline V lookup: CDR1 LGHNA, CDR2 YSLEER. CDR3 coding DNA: TGCGCCAGCAGCCCCTCCGGGACAGGGGTTAATCAGCCCCAGCATTTT. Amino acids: CASSPSGTGVNQPQHF.

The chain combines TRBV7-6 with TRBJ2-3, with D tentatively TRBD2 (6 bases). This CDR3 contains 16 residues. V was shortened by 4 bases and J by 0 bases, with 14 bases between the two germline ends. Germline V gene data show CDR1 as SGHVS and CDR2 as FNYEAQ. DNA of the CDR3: TGTGCCAGCAGCTCCCCCCTTGGGACTAGCACAGATACGCAGTATTTT. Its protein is CASSSPLGTSTDTQYF. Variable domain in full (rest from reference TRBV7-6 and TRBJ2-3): GAGVSQSPRYKVTKRGQDVALRCDPISGHVSLYWYRQALGQGPEFLTYFNYEAQQDKSGLPNDRFSAERPEGSISTLTIQRTEQRDSAMYRCASSSPLGTSTDTQYFGPGTRLTVL.

The CDR3 spells CASSALQYNEQFF. The CDR3 nucleotides are TGTGCCAGCAGCGCCCTGCAGTACAATGAGCAGTTCTTC. The V call is TRBV9, the J call TRBJ2-1, with D uncertain. Germline V CDR1 and CDR2: SGDLS, YYNGEE. Trimming removed 3 bases at V and 4 bases at J, with 8 bases between. The CDR3 extends over 13 amino acids.